The rows below give T cell receptor beta chains drawn from one sample of a study of T cells in Graves' hyperthyroidism and ophthalmopathy. TCRdb reanalysed the multiplex PCR reads using MiXCR and keeps one entry per CDR3 protein. The sample lists some 370,000 distinct CDR3 sequences, 11% to 15% occurring once. Source material: blood. The source is a man between 45 and 60 years old with Graves' ophthalmopathy. CDR3s include the opening cysteine and the closing phenylalanine or tryptophan. Each record gives: clone size, D gene, V gene, J gene, CDR3 length, CDR3 DNA, CDR3 protein. A D gene is named only where the DNA matches it firmly. Size is stated for part of the rows, as once, few or many counts, or as a class when the clone is expanded.

abundance: few
d_gene: TRBD2
v_gene: TRBV20-1
j_gene: TRBJ2-7
len: 13
CDR3nt: TGCAGACCTATAGCGGGAGGGCCCTACGAGCAGTACTTC
CDR3aa: CRPIAGGPYEQYF

abundance: many
d_gene: TRBD2
v_gene: TRBV12-5
j_gene: TRBJ2-1
len: 13
CDR3nt: TGTGCCACCGGGACTAGCGGGAGGAATGAGCAGTTCTTC
CDR3aa: CATGTSGRNEQFF

abundance: NA
d_gene: NA
v_gene: TRBV7-9
j_gene: TRBJ1-2
len: 13
CDR3nt: TGTGCCAGCAGCTTAGGAATCAGCGGCGGCTACACCTTC
CDR3aa: CASSLGISGGYTF

abundance: many
d_gene: TRBD2
v_gene: TRBV2
j_gene: TRBJ2-3
len: 15
CDR3nt: TGTGCCAGCAGTTCCGGGACTAGCGGGAAGGATACGCAGTATTTT
CDR3aa: CASSSGTSGKDTQYF

abundance: few
d_gene: TRBD2
v_gene: TRBV20-1
j_gene: TRBJ2-1
len: 15
CDR3nt: TGCAGTGCTAAGCCCCTAGCGGGAGTGTTCAATGAGCAGTTCTTC
CDR3aa: CSAKPLAGVFNEQFF

abundance: many
d_gene: NA
v_gene: TRBV4-1
j_gene: TRBJ1-2
len: 16
CDR3nt: TGCGCCAGCAGCCAGGGACAAGATACCTGGGGGTATGGCTACACCTTC
CDR3aa: CASSQGQDTWGYGYTF

abundance: many
d_gene: NA
v_gene: TRBV6-2/TRBV6-3
j_gene: TRBJ1-1
len: 15
CDR3nt: TGTGCCAGCAGTTACGCGGGGGCCATGAACACTGAAGCTTTCTTT
CDR3aa: CASSYAGAMNTEAFF

abundance: NA
d_gene: NA
v_gene: TRBV5-1
j_gene: TRBJ2-3
len: 17
CDR3nt: TGCGCCAGCAGCTTGGGACAGGCCGTGGGGACCGGGGATACGCAGTATTTT
CDR3aa: CASSLGQAVGTGDTQYF

abundance: NA
d_gene: TRBD2
v_gene: TRBV7-2
j_gene: TRBJ2-1
len: 14
CDR3nt: TGTGCCAGCAGCTTATTTGGCGGGGGCAATGAGCAGTTCTTC
CDR3aa: CASSLFGGGNEQFF

abundance: NA
d_gene: NA
v_gene: TRBV6-1
j_gene: TRBJ2-2
len: 18
CDR3nt: TGTGCCAGCAGTGAAATCCCCGGGCCCCGGTCGTGGACCGGGGAGCTGTTTTTT
CDR3aa: CASSEIPGPRSWTGELFF

abundance: many
d_gene: TRBD2
v_gene: TRBV2
j_gene: TRBJ2-3
len: 15
CDR3nt: TGTGCCAGCAGTATAGCGGGAGTGGAGGCAGATACGCAGTATTTT
CDR3aa: CASSIAGVEADTQYF

abundance: many
d_gene: NA
v_gene: TRBV3-1
j_gene: TRBJ2-2
len: 16
CDR3nt: TGTGCCAGCAGCCAAGTGACCCTTTTGAACACCGGGGAGCTGTTTTTT
CDR3aa: CASSQVTLLNTGELFF

abundance: many
d_gene: NA
v_gene: TRBV7-2
j_gene: TRBJ2-5
len: 14
CDR3nt: TGTGCCAGCAGCTTAGGGTACCCTGGGGAGACCCAGTACTTC
CDR3aa: CASSLGYPGETQYF

abundance: NA
d_gene: NA
v_gene: TRBV4-1
j_gene: TRBJ1-4
len: 15
CDR3nt: TGCGCCAGCAGCCAAGAAGAGACTACGGTCGAAAAACTGTTTTTT
CDR3aa: CASSQEETTVEKLFF

abundance: few
d_gene: NA
v_gene: TRBV15
j_gene: TRBJ2-7
len: 13
CDR3nt: TGTGCCACCAGCAGAGACTTTCTCTACGAGCAGTACTTC
CDR3aa: CATSRDFLYEQYF

abundance: few
d_gene: TRBD2
v_gene: TRBV29-1
j_gene: TRBJ2-1
len: 14
CDR3nt: TGCAGCGTTGAGGCACTAGCGGGAGGGGGTGAGCAGTTCTTC
CDR3aa: CSVEALAGGGEQFF

abundance: NA
d_gene: TRBD1
v_gene: TRBV27
j_gene: TRBJ1-3
len: 16
CDR3nt: TGTGCCAGCAGTCCTCACAGGGGAATTAATGGAAACACCATATATTTT
CDR3aa: CASSPHRGINGNTIYF

abundance: few
d_gene: TRBD2
v_gene: TRBV9
j_gene: TRBJ2-1
len: 16
CDR3nt: TGTGCCAGCAGCGTCGGGCGGGAGAGGGCCTACAATGAGCAGTTCTTC
CDR3aa: CASSVGRERAYNEQFF

abundance: few
d_gene: TRBD2
v_gene: TRBV10-3
j_gene: TRBJ2-1
len: 14
CDR3nt: TGTGCCACACAACTAGCGGGAGGGCCCTATGAGCAGTTCTTC
CDR3aa: CATQLAGGPYEQFF

abundance: many
d_gene: TRBD2
v_gene: TRBV30
j_gene: TRBJ2-1
len: 14
CDR3nt: TGTGCCTGGAAAGGACTAGCGAGACCTAATGAGCAGTTCTTC
CDR3aa: CAWKGLARPNEQFF

abundance: few
d_gene: TRBD2
v_gene: TRBV7-6
j_gene: TRBJ2-5
len: 14
CDR3nt: TGTGCCAGCAGCGGACTAGCGGGAGGAGAGACCCAGTACTTC
CDR3aa: CASSGLAGGETQYF

abundance: NA
d_gene: NA
v_gene: TRBV7-9
j_gene: TRBJ2-3
len: 14
CDR3nt: TGTGCCAGCAGCTCCACTGGGGGGAGAGATACGCAGTATTTT
CDR3aa: CASSSTGGRDTQYF

abundance: many
d_gene: TRBD2
v_gene: TRBV12-3/TRBV12-4
j_gene: TRBJ2-4
len: 17
CDR3nt: TGTGCCAGCAACCACCGTGGGACTAGCGGGAGTATGGGCATTCAGTACTTC
CDR3aa: CASNHRGTSGSMGIQYF

abundance: many
d_gene: NA
v_gene: TRBV20-1
j_gene: TRBJ2-2
len: 17
CDR3nt: TGCAGTGCTACCTCCCGGTTGGCGCGGGTCGTCCCCGGGGAGCTGTTTTTT
CDR3aa: CSATSRLARVVPGELFF

abundance: NA
d_gene: NA
v_gene: TRBV5-1
j_gene: TRBJ2-7
len: 13
CDR3nt: TGCGCCAGCAGCTCTTGGGGGCCCCTCGAGCAGTACTTC
CDR3aa: CASSSWGPLEQYF

abundance: many
d_gene: TRBD1
v_gene: TRBV7-6
j_gene: TRBJ1-2
len: 13
CDR3nt: TGTGCCAGCAGCACCGAGACAGGGGGTGGCTACACCTTC
CDR3aa: CASSTETGGGYTF

abundance: many
d_gene: TRBD2
v_gene: TRBV6-1
j_gene: TRBJ2-3
len: 12
CDR3nt: TGTGCCAGCAACCTAGCGGCAGATACGCAGTATTTT
CDR3aa: CASNLAADTQYF

abundance: many
d_gene: NA
v_gene: TRBV20-1
j_gene: TRBJ1-2
len: 17
CDR3nt: TGCAGTGCTAGAGTCCCCCCCTCCCAGGGGCTGAACTATGGCTACACCTTC
CDR3aa: CSARVPPSQGLNYGYTF

abundance: many
d_gene: TRBD2
v_gene: TRBV11-1
j_gene: TRBJ2-1
len: 16
CDR3nt: TGTGCCAGCAGCTCCCGGCGACTAGCGGAATACAATGAGCAGTTCTTC
CDR3aa: CASSSRRLAEYNEQFF

abundance: many
d_gene: TRBD2
v_gene: TRBV9
j_gene: TRBJ2-7
len: 16
CDR3nt: TGTGCCAGCAGCGTAGAACCTAGCGGGAGGACTTACGAGCAGTACTTC
CDR3aa: CASSVEPSGRTYEQYF

abundance: few
d_gene: NA
v_gene: TRBV5-1
j_gene: TRBJ2-2
len: 14
CDR3nt: TGCGCCAGCAGTGAACGGTGGAACACCGGGGAGCTGTTTTTT
CDR3aa: CASSERWNTGELFF

abundance: NA
d_gene: NA
v_gene: TRBV29-1
j_gene: TRBJ2-3
len: 15
CDR3nt: TGCAGCGTAACCAGCTCCTACCCAGGGACAGATACGCAGTATTTT
CDR3aa: CSVTSSYPGTDTQYF

abundance: few
d_gene: NA
v_gene: TRBV20-1
j_gene: TRBJ2-1
len: 12
CDR3nt: TGCAGTGCTAGAGTATTGGCGGATGAGCAGTTCTTC
CDR3aa: CSARVLADEQFF

abundance: NA
d_gene: NA
v_gene: TRBV7-3
j_gene: TRBJ2-7
len: 14
CDR3nt: TGTGCCAGCAGCCCCGTAGGGCCATGTTACGAGCAGTACTTC
CDR3aa: CASSPVGPCYEQYF

abundance: many
d_gene: NA
v_gene: TRBV20-1
j_gene: TRBJ2-1
len: 11
CDR3nt: TGCAGTGCAACCGGAAACAATGAGCAGTTCTTC
CDR3aa: CSATGNNEQFF

abundance: NA
d_gene: TRBD2
v_gene: TRBV28
j_gene: TRBJ2-1
len: 13
CDR3nt: TGTGCCAGCAGTTTCGGGACTAGCAATGAGCAGTTCTTC
CDR3aa: CASSFGTSNEQFF